Below, 20 T cell receptor beta chains from the same sample are listed, as sequenced in a study of cytotoxic CD8 clonotypes in ibrutinib-treated CLL. Sequenced by immunoSEQ multiplex PCR; TCRdb stores in-frame clones only, minus some. The sample consists of 150,000 to 200,000 clones, about 88% of them appearing once. Sequences were derived from PBMCs, sampled at disease progression, from a patient treated with ibrutinib. These receptors came from a human donor with chronic lymphocytic leukemia.

The gene calls are TRBV5-1 and TRBJ2-5; 7 nucleotides agree with TRBD1. The length of the CDR3 is 15 residues. Germline CDR1 is SGHRS and CDR2 is YFSETQ. J gave up 2 bases and V 6 bases, and 10 bases lay outside the gene matches. This CDR3 is CASTRRTGGQETQYF. The CDR3 nucleotides are TGCGCCAGCACCCGACGGACAGGAGGACAAGAGACCCAGTACTTC.

This chain joins TRBV28 and TRBJ1-3; 9 bases agree with TRBD1. The CDR3 consists of 18 residues. Trimming removed 3 bases from V and 4 bases from J; junction bases left unmatched: 13. Per the germline V gene, CDR1 is MDHEN and CDR2 is SYDVKM. CDR3 DNA sequence: TGTGCCAGCAGTTTGCCCGGGACAGGGCTCGGTTCAGGAAACACCATATATTTT. Protein sequence: CASSLPGTGLGSGNTIYF.

This rearrangement joins TRBV13 to TRBJ2-7; no firm D call. Per germline, CDR1 PRHDT and CDR2 FYEKMQ (reference sequence). Trimming took 3 bases from V and 6 from J, leaving 9 bases between them. CDR3 length: 12 residues. This CDR3 reads CASSFQAREQYF. As DNA, the CDR3 is TGTGCCAGCAGCTTCCAGGCGCGCGAGCAGTACTTC.

The chain has TRBV7-6 and TRBJ2-4, with D possibly matching TRBD2 (6 bases). V lost 0 bases to trimming and J lost 0 bases, with 12 bases between them. This CDR3 comprises 17 residues. CDR1 and CDR2 from the germline V gene are SGHVS and FNYEAQ. The CDR3 protein is CASSLADTGVAKNIQYF. DNA of the CDR3: TGTGCCAGCAGCTTAGCGGACACGGGAGTAGCCAAAAACATTCAGTACTTC. Drawing the rest from reference TRBV7-6 and TRBJ2-4, the complete variable domain is GAGVSQSPRYKVTKRGQDVALRCDPISGHVSLYWYRQALGQGPEFLTYFNYEAQQDKSGLPNDRFSAERPEGSISTLTIQRTEQRDSAMYRCASSLADTGVAKNIQYFGAGTRLSVL.

About this clone: Other DNA variants within this sample encode the same CDR3. The chain is built from TRBV7-9 and TRBJ2-7; 11 nucleotides agree with TRBD2. V lost 3 bases, J lost 3 bases, and 1 base stayed unmatched. CDR1 SEHNR and CDR2 FQNEAQ come from the germline V gene (reference sequence). This CDR3 comprises 14 residues. The CDR3 region has the DNA TGTGCCAGCAGCTTCGGGACTAGCGGCTACGAGCAGTACTTC. Protein sequence: CASSFGTSGYEQYF.

The V call is TRBV7-9, the J call TRBJ2-1, with D uncertain. Trimming left V 5 bases short and J 2 bases short, with 16 bases between. CDR1 SEHNR and CDR2 FQNEAQ come from the germline V gene (reference sequence). The CDR3 totals 16 residues. In nucleotides, the CDR3 is TGTGCCAGCAGCCCTCGTCCGGCGGATACCTACAATGAGCAGTTCTTC. Amino acids: CASSPRPADTYNEQFF.

This clone was counted a few times. The chain links TRBV4-2 to TRBJ1-5; D call uncertain. V lost 4 bases to trimming and J lost 6 bases, with 16 bases between them. From germline, CDR1 is LGHNA and CDR2 YNFKEQ. The CDR3 has 15 amino acids. CDR3 in DNA: TGTGCCAGCAGCCTAATCCGGGAACTCGGTCAGCCCCAGCATTTT. Its protein product is CASSLIRELGQPQHF.

This clone was picked up one time. This chain links TRBV6-5 with TRBJ2-7; 12 positions match TRBD1. The V segment lost 5 bases and the J segment 4 bases; nucleotides outside the gene matches: 6. The CDR3 length is 15 residues. Germline V gene lookup returns CDR1 MNHEY and CDR2 SVGAGI. The chain's CDR3 is CASSPGTGGRYEQYF. The CDR3 nucleotides are TGTGCCAGCAGTCCAGGGACAGGGGGCAGGTACGAGCAGTACTTC.

In this sample, this clone turned up a few times. The gene calls are TRBV9 and TRBJ1-2, with a weak D call TRBD1 (6 bases). CDR3 length: 15 residues. Germline-derived CDR1 and CDR2 are SGDLS and YYNGEE. V was trimmed by 6 bases and J by 6 bases, leaving 21 bases between them. The CDR3 DNA reads as TGTGCCAGCACCTCAGGCTTTGGGGGCGCCGATGGCTACACCTTC. Amino acids: CASTSGFGGADGYTF.

The J gene is TRBJ2-7, the V gene TRBV4-3; the match to TRBD2 covers 11 bases. Per the germline V gene, CDR1 is LGHNA and CDR2 is YSLEER. The CDR3 is made up of 16 amino acids. The ends lost 1 base at V and 5 bases at J; junction bases unmatched: 7. For the CDR3, the DNA is TGCGCCAGCAGCCAAGCAGTGACTAGCGGGACTCACGAGCAGTACTTC. It translates to CASSQAVTSGTHEQYF.

This clone appeared a single time. The chain uses TRBV15 and TRBJ2-7; D not resolved. Trimming removed 0 bases at V and 0 bases at J, with 12 bases between. The CDR3 covers 16 residues. Germline V lookup: CDR1 LNHNV, CDR2 YYDKDF (reference sequence). This CDR3 reads CATSRDSYIYSYEQYF. The CDR3, as DNA: TGTGCCACCAGCAGAGATAGCTACATATACTCCTACGAGCAGTACTTC.

The rearrangement joins TRBV6-5 to TRBJ2-1, with D hard to call. Germline assignment: CDR1 MNHEY and CDR2 SVGAGI. V was shortened by 1 base and J by 5 bases, with 9 bases between the two germline ends. The CDR3 loop spans 14 amino acids. CDR3: CASSYFAQNNEQFF. CDR3 coding DNA: TGTGCCAGCAGTTACTTCGCACAGAACAATGAGCAGTTCTTC.

In DNA form, the CDR3 reads TGTGCCAGTAGTCCAACAGGGGGCCCAACTAATGAAAAACTGTTTTTT. Its translation: CASSPTGGPTNEKLFF. The rearrangement links TRBV19 to TRBJ1-4; TRBD1 aligns across 9 bases. CDR1 and CDR2 (germline): LNHDA, SQIVND (reference sequence). The V segment lost 5 bases and the J segment 0 bases; nucleotides outside the gene matches: 4. This CDR3 is built from 16 residues.

V is TRBV27 and J is TRBJ1-3; unclear D gene. Germline V gene data show CDR1 as MNHEY and CDR2 as SMNVEV (reference sequence). The CDR3 is 15 residues long. V lost 4 bases and J 0 bases, leaving 10 bases between the germline ends. CDR3 bases: TGTGCCAGCAGTTCTCTACTGGGCTCTGGAAACACCATATATTTT. Amino acids: CASSSLLGSGNTIYF.

The table lists this clone with a count of one. The J gene is TRBJ2-5, the V gene TRBV5-1, with D possibly matching TRBD2 (5 bases). V was pared by 0 bases and J by 2 bases, with 8 bases between. There are 14 residues in the CDR3. Germline V lookup: CDR1 SGHRS, CDR2 YFSETQ. Here the CDR3 DNA reads TGCGCCAGCAGCTTGGGTGGAGGACAAGAGACCCAGTACTTC. As protein: CASSLGGGQETQYF.

The V gene is TRBV27, the J gene TRBJ1-2; a possible D gene is TRBD1 (6 bases). Trimming pared 8 bases from V and 4 bases from J, leaving 35 bases between. Germline CDR1 reads MNHEY; CDR2 reads SMNVEV (reference sequence). The CDR3 is 20 residues long. CDR3: CASRPFWDKDPRSLSYGYTF. CDR3 coding DNA: TGTGCCAGCCGCCCCTTCTGGGACAAAGACCCGAGGAGTCTTAGCTATGGCTACACCTTC.

The CDR3 nucleotides read TGTGCCACCAGCAGAGATGGGGGGCAGGGGATCCACGAGCAGTACTTC. Translation gives CATSRDGGQGIHEQYF. The J gene is TRBJ2-7, the V gene TRBV15; D may correspond to TRBD1 or TRBD2 (6 bases each). CDR3 length: 16 amino acids. Trimming took 0 bases from V and 5 from J, leaving 17 bases between them. Germline V lookup: CDR1 LNHNV, CDR2 YYDKDF (reference sequence).

V usage is TRBV5-1 and J usage is TRBJ2-2; 7 nucleotides line up with TRBD1. CDR3 length equals 14 residues. The V and J ends lost 7 bases and 4 bases, in that order; junction bases with no gene match: 7. CDR1 and CDR2 (germline): SGHRS, YFSETQ. CDR3 nucleotides: TGCGCCAGCCTACGAACAGGGGCCACCGGGGAGCTGTTTTTT. Translated, it gives CASLRTGATGELFF.

The chain links TRBV28 to TRBJ2-1; TRBD2 matches at 10 bases. After removal of 7 bases from V and 10 bases from J, the junction contained 7 bases not matched to a gene. This CDR3 is built from 13 residues. Germline V lookup: CDR1 MDHEN, CDR2 SYDVKM. CDR3 in DNA: TGTGCCAGCACCTCTAGCGGGAGCGGGGAGCAGTTCTTC. Amino acid sequence: CASTSSGSGEQFF.

The chain links TRBV19 to TRBJ2-1, with D possibly matching TRBD2 (6 bases). The germline V and J ends were trimmed by 10 bases and 8 bases, with 21 bases remaining between them. CDR1 and CDR2 (germline): LNHDA, SQIVND (reference sequence). CDR3 length: 14 amino acids. In nucleotides, the CDR3 is TGTGCCACTAAACCCCCGGGAGTTCCCCATGAGCAGTTCTTC. It encodes CATKPPGVPHEQFF.